Listed here are 31 T cell receptor beta chains from one sample, sequenced in a study of tumor and adjacent non-tumor tissue in lung cancer. No cell sorting was done before RNA was extracted from the tissue. The library came from three nested PCR rounds adapted from ARM-PCR protocols. A single record per CDR3 protein comes from TCRdb applying MiXCR to the multiplex PCR reads. Seen here are around 66,000 distinct CDR3 sequences, around 78% observed once, and the top ten hold 28%. Sequencing used lung tumor tissue. The receptors were gathered from a man in his sixties with non-small cell lung cancer.

This clonotype was found many times. The rearrangement uses TRBV7-9 and TRBJ2-7; perhaps D is TRBD1 or TRBD2 (7 bases each). Germline V CDR1 and CDR2: SEHNR, FQNEAQ (reference sequence). This CDR3 is 14 amino acids long. Trimming removed 5 bases from V and 7 bases from J, with 18 bases in between. This CDR3 is CASSLRQGAGEQYF. In DNA form, the CDR3 reads TGTGCCAGCAGCCTCAGACAGGGAGCGGGGGAGCAGTACTTC.

This clonotype was counted a single time. Here the CDR3 omits its conserved ending phenylalanine or tryptophan, so a read error is the likely source. V usage is TRBV12-3 or TRBV12-4 and J usage is TRBJ2-7; D gene uncertain. This CDR3 spans 13 amino acids. Trimming pared 6 bases from V and 3 bases from J, leaving 12 bases between. CDR3 DNA: TGTGCCAGCAGAGATGAATATGACTACGAGCAGTACTAC. Residues: CASRDEYDYEQYY.

Concerning this clonotype itself: The junction and the germline gene differ at one end; a read error may be behind it. CDR3 in amino acids: CTSSHSWGGRRAEVFF. CDR3 bases: TGTACCAGCAGTCACTCGTGGGGGGGTAGAAGGGCTGAAGTTTTCTTT. The rearrangement links TRBV6-5 to TRBJ1-1, with TRBD1 as a possible D gene (5 bases). The CDR3 loop spans 16 amino acids. Germline loops: CDR1 MNHEY, CDR2 SVGAGI.

Of note for this clonotype: Relative to the germline gene, one junction end is altered; a read error may explain this. The gene calls are TRBV6-5 and TRBJ2-7; TRBD1 aligns across 7 bases. CDR3 size: 15 residues. Looked up from germline, CDR1 is MNHEY and CDR2 is SVGAGI. The CDR3 DNA follows: TGTGCCAGTAGTTACGGGGTTGGACAGGTTTACGAGCGGTACTTC. Translated: CASSYGVGQVYERYF.

With respect to this clonotype: An end of the junction does not agree with germline; a read error may underlie this. The rearrangement uses TRBV10-2 and TRBJ2-5, with D possibly being TRBD2 (5 bases). The CDR3 is 13 residues long. Germline values: CDR1 WSHSY, CDR2 SAAADI. In DNA form, the CDR3 reads TGCGCCAGTAGCGTGATGGGCCAAGAGACCCATTACTTC. Residues: CASSVMGQETHYF.

The count of this clonotype is one. A much larger clone lies a single base off, so this may be a read error. This sequence joins TRBV24-1 and TRBJ2-5; 7 nucleotides align to TRBD1. V lost 4 bases and J lost 1; bases outside the gene matches: 5. The CDR3 spans 15 residues. Germline CDR1 reads KGHDR; CDR2 reads SFDVKD. In DNA, the CDR3 is TGTGCCACCAGTGAGGTCGGGACAGCCCAAGAGACCCAGTACTTC. Amino acid sequence: CATSEVGTAQETQYF.

Worth noting for this clonotype: The junction departs from the called germline gene at one end, perhaps through a read error. This sequence joins TRBV20-1 and TRBJ2-1; 7 positions agree with TRBD2. Germline-derived CDR1 and CDR2 are DFQATT and SNEGSKA (reference sequence). The CDR3 is 13 residues long. The CDR3: CSVRLAVNNEQFF. DNA of the CDR3: TGCAGTGTTAGACTAGCAGTGAACAATGAGCAGTTCTTC.

On this clonotype itself: A junction boundary mismatches the germline segment, possibly from a read error. This chain connects TRBV29-1 to TRBJ2-4; D assignment may be TRBD1 or TRBD2 (5 bases each). The CDR3 extends over 14 amino acids. The germline CDR1 and CDR2 sequences are SQVTM and ANQGSEA. This CDR3 reads CSVELKGWGNIQYF. CDR3 nucleotides: TGTAGCGTTGAGCTGAAGGGTTGGGGGAACATTCAGTATTTC.

A note on this clonotype: Sequence at one end of the junction differs from germline and may be a read error. The gene calls are TRBV20-1 and TRBJ2-1; maybe TRBD2 (8 bases). Germline CDR1 reads DFQATT; CDR2 reads SNEGSKA (reference sequence). This CDR3 is 14 amino acids long. CDR3 coding DNA: TGCAGTGCTATACTAGCGGTAGGGGGCAATGAGCAGATCTTC. It yields the protein CSAILAVGGNEQIF.

Remarks on this clonotype: A much larger clone lies one base from this, so it may be a read error. The chain joins TRBV28 to TRBJ1-2; no reliable D call. V shed 3 bases and J shed 8 bases, with 10 bases lying between them. Germline V CDR1 and CDR2: MDHEN, SYDVKM. CDR3 length: 12 residues. CDR3 loop: CASSFLGKGYTF. CDR3 nucleotide sequence: TGTGCCAGCAGTTTCTTAGGAAAGGGCTACACCTTC.

This clonotype is judged medium-sized. The V gene is TRBV6-5, the J gene TRBJ2-3; D perhaps matches TRBD2 (6 bases). Germline assignment: CDR1 MNHEY and CDR2 SVGAGI. The CDR3 covers 15 residues. V was clipped by 5 bases and J by 1 base, with 13 bases between them. CDR3 sequence reads: CASSPRAGGTDTQYF. In nucleotides, the CDR3 is TGTGCCAGCAGTCCCAGAGCGGGTGGCACAGATACGCAGTATTTT.

This clonotype occurred a few times. Germline and junction disagree at one end, which may indicate a read error. This chain connects TRBV11-1 to TRBJ2-5; TRBD1 aligns across 7 bases. CDR3 length: 14 residues. Per the germline V gene, CDR1 is SGHAT and CDR2 is FQDESV (reference sequence). This chain's CDR3 is CASSQGQHKETKYF. The CDR3 nucleotides read TGTGCCAGCAGCCAGGGACAGCACAAAGAGACCAAGTACTTC.

This clonotype was observed a few times. CDR3 DNA: TGTGCCACCAGTGATTCCGACAGCTTCTCTGGGGCCAACGTCCTGACTTTC. As protein: CATSDSDSFSGANVLTF. The chain has TRBV24-1 and TRBJ2-6, with D perhaps matching TRBD1 (5 bases). The germline gives CDR1 KGHDR, CDR2 SFDVKD. Trimming cost V 2 bases and J 0 bases, with 10 bases left between them. This CDR3 has 17 amino acids.

At least ten counts were recorded for this clonotype. The chain carries TRBV5-8 and TRBJ2-5; D is unclear. Germline V gene lookup returns CDR1 SGHTS and CDR2 YDEGEE. The CDR3 covers 13 residues. V was cut by 4 bases and J by 2 bases, with 9 bases left in between. This chain's CDR3 is CASSRGPQETQYF. The CDR3 region has the DNA TGTGCCAGCAGCCGCGGCCCTCAAGAGACCCAGTACTTC.

The count of this clonotype is one. The J gene is TRBJ2-7, the V gene TRBV6-1, with D uncertain. Trimming took off 4 bases at V and 5 bases at J, with 24 bases between the two ends. The CDR3 length is 17 residues. In germline, CDR1 is MNHNS, CDR2 SASEGT. CDR3 sequence (DNA): TGTGCCAGCAGTGGTCGTTCGCATAATGGATTCCGGGACGAGCAGTACTTC. It encodes CASSGRSHNGFRDEQYF.

This clonotype was recorded a few times. A much larger clone lies a single base off, so this may be a read error. V gene TRBV12-3 or TRBV12-4 combines with J gene TRBJ1-5, with D possibly matching TRBD1 (6 bases). CDR3 length: 13 residues. In nucleotides, the CDR3 is TGTGCCAGCAGCTACGACAGGACCCAGCTCCAGCATTTT. The encoded protein is CASSYDRTQLQHF.

Comments on this clonotype: As the CDR3 is not closed by the conserved phenylalanine or tryptophan, this likely results from a read error. CDR3 coding DNA: TGCAGCGGATCCCCGGGGGGCTACGAGCAGTACTCT. Its translation: CSGSPGGYEQYS. This rearrangement joins TRBV29-1 to TRBJ2-7, with 7 bases aligning to TRBD2. Germline loops: CDR1 SQVTM, CDR2 ANQGSEA. The CDR3 runs 12 residues. V lost 7 bases, J lost 3 bases, and 6 bases stayed unmatched.

The chain recombines TRBV20-1 with TRBJ1-5, with D unclear. Germline V CDR1 and CDR2: DFQATT, SNEGSKA (reference sequence). Trimming cost V 8 bases and J 3 bases, with 20 bases left between them. This CDR3 contains 15 residues. The chain's CDR3 is CSPEIPLRTNQPQHF. Here the CDR3 DNA reads TGCAGTCCGGAAATTCCCCTCCGCACCAATCAGCCCCAGCATTTT.

Concerning this clonotype: The conserved phenylalanine or tryptophan is not found at the CDR3 terminus, so this likely reflects a read error. This rearrangement joins TRBV20-1 to TRBJ2-7, with unresolved D. Germline V gene lookup returns CDR1 DFQATT and CDR2 SNEGSKA (reference sequence). The CDR3 has 13 residues. V shed 7 bases and J shed 4 bases, with 17 bases lying between them. Here the CDR3 DNA reads TGCAGTGGATTATCGGAGAATTCATACGAGCAGTACTCC. Translating gives CSGLSENSYEQYS.

This clonotype was counted only a few times. A much larger clone lies one base from this, so it may be a read error. The chain employs TRBV20-1 and TRBJ2-1; D may match TRBD1 or TRBD2 (5 bases each). The CDR3 has 12 amino acids. The germline V gene encodes CDR1 DFQATT and CDR2 SNEGSKA (reference sequence). CDR3 region: CIARVGGGEQFF. The CDR3 DNA is TGCATTGCCAGGGTAGGAGGAGGCGAGCAGTTCTTC.

About this clonotype: A much larger clone differs by one base, so this may be a read error. The V and J genes are TRBV20-1 and TRBJ2-2; TRBD2 aligns across 8 bases. This CDR3 has 16 residues. Looked up from germline, CDR1 is DFQATT and CDR2 is SNEGSKA (reference sequence). CDR3 nucleotide sequence: TGCAGTGATACTTTAGCGGGATGGCAGGAGAAAGGGGAGATGTTTTTT. This encodes CSDTLAGWQEKGEMFF.

Concerning this clonotype itself: Germline and junction disagree at one end, which may indicate a read error. CDR3 nucleotides: TGCAGCGTCAGAGAGCGGGTTGCAGATACGCAATATTTT. Translation gives CSVRERVADTQYF. The chain carries TRBV29-1 and TRBJ2-3; the D gene is possibly TRBD2 (6 bases). Germline V lookup: CDR1 SQVTM, CDR2 ANQGSEA. The CDR3 spans 13 residues.

This clonotype was observed once. Because the CDR3 is missing its conserved closing phenylalanine or tryptophan, this is likely a read error. This chain uses TRBV20-1 with TRBJ1-1, with unresolved D. V lost 3 bases and J 4 bases, leaving 6 bases between the germline ends. The CDR3 runs to 11 residues. Germline lookup yields CDR1 DFQATT and CDR2 SNEGSKA (reference sequence). The CDR3 is CSARQITEAFV. In DNA form, the CDR3 reads TGCAGTGCTAGGCAGATCACTGAAGCTTTCGTT.

As concerns this clonotype: A junction end diverges from the germline sequence, so it may reflect a read error. The J gene is TRBJ2-6, the V gene TRBV24-1; 8 bases line up with TRBD1. The CDR3 consists of 16 residues. Germline values: CDR1 KGHDR, CDR2 SFDVKD. The CDR3 DNA follows: TGTGCCACCAGTGATCCTGGGACAGGTGGGGCCAGCGTCCTGACTTTC. This gives the protein CATSDPGTGGASVLTF.

Concerning this clonotype itself: One end of the junction is discordant with germline, which a read error may explain. Here the CDR3 reads CASSLVDTVELFF. In DNA, the CDR3 is TGTGCCAGCAGCTTGGTAGACACCGTGGAGCTGTTTTTT. V usage is TRBV5-4 and J usage is TRBJ2-2; the D is unclear. Germline CDR1 and CDR2: SGHNT and YYREEE (reference sequence). The CDR3 runs to 13 residues. The whole variable domain, remainder taken from reference TRBV5-4 and TRBJ2-2, is ETGVTQSPTHLIKTRGQQVTLRCSSQSGHNTVSWYQQALGQGPQFIFQYYREEENGRGNFPPRFSGLQFPNYSSELNVNALELDDSALYLCASSLVDTVELFFGEGSRLTVL.

This clonotype appeared a single time. One end of the junction varies from germline; a read error may be responsible. The chain carries TRBV6-5 and TRBJ2-1, with TRBD2 as a possible D gene (7 bases). Germline V gene sequence: CDR1 MNHEY, CDR2 SVGAGI. This CDR3 comprises 16 residues. CDR3 coding DNA: TGTACCAGCAGCTCTGCTAGGGGGAGGGCTTACAATGAGCAGTTCTTC. This gives the protein CTSSSARGRAYNEQFF.

Turning to this clonotype: One junction end disagrees with the germline gene, perhaps due to a read error. CDR3 sequence: CTALAGDTYEQYF. CDR3 sequence (DNA): TGCACTGCTTTAGCGGGAGATACCTACGAGCAGTATTTC. V gene TRBV20-1 combines with J gene TRBJ2-7; 9 bases are shared with TRBD2. Germline CDR1 and CDR2: DFQATT and SNEGSKA (reference sequence). The length of the CDR3 is 13 residues.

In this sample, this clonotype turned up a few times. The chain couples TRBV5-1 to TRBJ2-2; the D gene is possibly TRBD2 (6 bases). The germline gives CDR1 SGHRS, CDR2 YFSETQ. The CDR3 totals 13 residues. CDR3 sequence (DNA): TGCACTAGCAGCTTGGGTAGCGCCGGGGAGCTGTTTTTT. Encoded protein: CTSSLGSAGELFF.

The chain uses TRBV5-4 and TRBJ2-4; D tentatively reads TRBD1 or TRBD2 (6 bases each). Germline loops: CDR1 SGHNT, CDR2 YYREEE (reference sequence). V was trimmed by 4 bases and J by 3 bases, leaving 20 bases between them. The CDR3 runs 17 residues. The CDR3 DNA sequence: TGTGCCAGCAGCCAGGGACTTAGGGGGGTATTCAAAAACATTCAGTACTTC. It is translated as CASSQGLRGVFKNIQYF.

This clonotype has only one observation. Compared with germline, one end of the junction differs, possibly owing to a read error. The chain employs TRBV6-2 or TRBV6-3 and TRBJ2-3; D is uncertain. Germline V gene lookup returns CDR1 MNHEY and CDR2 SVGEGT. CDR3 length equals 13 residues. The CDR3 is CASCYSLRDTQYF. DNA for the CDR3: TGTGCCAGCTGTTACTCCCTCCGAGATACGCAATATTTT.

In regard to this clonotype: At one end, the junction sequence differs from germline, possibly due to a read error. The chain employs TRBV29-1 and TRBJ1-1; 8 positions match TRBD1. Looked up from germline, CDR1 is SQVTM and CDR2 is ANQGSEA. The CDR3 extends over 13 amino acids. CDR3 in DNA: TGCAGTGGAAATACAGGGGGAGGCACTAAAGCTTTCTTT. Translated, it gives CSGNTGGGTKAFF. Full variable domain (outside the CDR3, taken from reference TRBV29-1 and TRBJ1-1): SAVISQKPSRDICQRGTSLTIQCQVDSQVTMMFWYRQQPGQSLTLIATANQGSEATYESGFVIDKFPISRPNLTFSTLTVSNMSPEDSSIYLCSGNTGGGTKAFFGQGTRLTVV.